This T cell receptor beta chain was profiled in a study of cytomegalovirus exposure and HLA in healthy donors. Study context: An early release of data contained approximately 85 million unique TCRs, which came from HLA-typed donors.

Study outcomes and limitations: Near-uniform donor sequencing depth was presumed by presence/absence analyses. The later analysis indicated that the majority of CMV-associated TCR beta chains appeared HLA-restricted.

Amplification used 60 Vbeta primers and 13 Jbeta primers. As processed by the authors: Around 11 million shared chains were among around 78 million unique TCR beta chains counted in a later analysis. The method was immunoSEQ multiplex PCR; TCRdb's version includes in-frame clones alone and lacks a portion of them. V, J and clone size are those of that table, while D and trimming were read from the DNA. The table has 75,000 to 80,000 clones, 78% seen once; the top ten hold over 7%. In the case of this clone: Its antigen is still unknown.

This receptor was identified in a woman between 40 and 50 years old in good health and CMV-seropositive. Sequenced: PBMCs.

CDR3 residues: CASSPPGAYGYTF. As DNA, the CDR3 is TGTGCCAGCAGTCCCCCAGGGGCCTATGGCTACACCTTC. This rearrangement joins TRBV2 to TRBJ1-2; D may be TRBD1 (6 bases). CDR3 length equals 13 residues. CDR1 is SNHLY, CDR2 FYNNEI, per germline. V was cut by 5 bases and J by 4 bases, with 11 bases left in between.